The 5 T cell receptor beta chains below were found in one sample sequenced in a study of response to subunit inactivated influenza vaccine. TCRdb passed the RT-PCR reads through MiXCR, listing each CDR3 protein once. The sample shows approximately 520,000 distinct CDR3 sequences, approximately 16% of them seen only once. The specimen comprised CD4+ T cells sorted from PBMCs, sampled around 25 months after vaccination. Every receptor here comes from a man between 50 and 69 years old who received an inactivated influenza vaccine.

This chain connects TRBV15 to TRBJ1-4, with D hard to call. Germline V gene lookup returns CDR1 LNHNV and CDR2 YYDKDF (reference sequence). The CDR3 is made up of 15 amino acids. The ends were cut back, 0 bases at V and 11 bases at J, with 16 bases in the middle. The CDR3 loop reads CATSREIIGNQKLFF. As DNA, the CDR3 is TGTGCCACCAGCAGAGAGATTATTGGGAATCAGAAACTGTTTTTT.

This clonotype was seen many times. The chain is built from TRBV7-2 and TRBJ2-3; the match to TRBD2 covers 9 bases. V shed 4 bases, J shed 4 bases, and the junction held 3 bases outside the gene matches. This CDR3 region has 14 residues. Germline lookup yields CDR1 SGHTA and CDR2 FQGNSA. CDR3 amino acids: CASSSRLAADTQYF. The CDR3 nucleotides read TGTGCCAGCAGCTCACGACTAGCGGCAGATACGCAGTATTTT.

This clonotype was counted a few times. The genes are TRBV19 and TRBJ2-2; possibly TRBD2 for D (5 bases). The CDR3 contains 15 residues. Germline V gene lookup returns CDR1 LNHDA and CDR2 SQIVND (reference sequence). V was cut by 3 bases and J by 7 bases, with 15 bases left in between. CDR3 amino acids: CASSIQGGRVGELFF. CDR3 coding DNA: TGTGCCAGTAGTATTCAAGGAGGACGAGTCGGGGAGCTGTTTTTT.

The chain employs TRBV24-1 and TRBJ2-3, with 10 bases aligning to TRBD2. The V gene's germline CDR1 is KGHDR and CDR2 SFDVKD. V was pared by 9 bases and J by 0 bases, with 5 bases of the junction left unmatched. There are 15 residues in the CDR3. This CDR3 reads CATGVAGGSTDTQYF. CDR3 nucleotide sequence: TGTGCCACCGGCGTAGCGGGGGGTAGCACAGATACGCAGTATTTT.

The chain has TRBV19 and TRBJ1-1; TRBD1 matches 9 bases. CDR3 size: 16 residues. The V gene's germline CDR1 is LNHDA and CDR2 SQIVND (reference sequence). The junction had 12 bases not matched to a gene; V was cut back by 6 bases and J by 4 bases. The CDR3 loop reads CASRSFRTGDGTEAFF. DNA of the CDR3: TGTGCCAGTAGATCTTTCCGGACAGGGGATGGCACTGAAGCTTTCTTT.